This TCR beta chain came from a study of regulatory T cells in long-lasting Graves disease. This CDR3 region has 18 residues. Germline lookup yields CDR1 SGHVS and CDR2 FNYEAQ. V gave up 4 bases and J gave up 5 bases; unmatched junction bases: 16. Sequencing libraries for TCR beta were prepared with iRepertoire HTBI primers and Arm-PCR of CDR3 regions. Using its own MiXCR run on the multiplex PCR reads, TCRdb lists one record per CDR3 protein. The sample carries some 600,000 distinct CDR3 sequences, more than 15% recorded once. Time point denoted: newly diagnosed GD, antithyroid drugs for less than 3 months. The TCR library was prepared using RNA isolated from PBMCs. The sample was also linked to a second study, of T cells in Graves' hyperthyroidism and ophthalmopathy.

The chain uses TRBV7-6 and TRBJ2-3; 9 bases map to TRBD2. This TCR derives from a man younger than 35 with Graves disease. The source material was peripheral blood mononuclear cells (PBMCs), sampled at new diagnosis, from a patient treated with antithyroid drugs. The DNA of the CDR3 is TGTGCCAGCAGCTCCAGGGCCCCGACTAGCGGCCGGGTAGATACGCAGTATTTT. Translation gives CASSSRAPTSGRVDTQYF.